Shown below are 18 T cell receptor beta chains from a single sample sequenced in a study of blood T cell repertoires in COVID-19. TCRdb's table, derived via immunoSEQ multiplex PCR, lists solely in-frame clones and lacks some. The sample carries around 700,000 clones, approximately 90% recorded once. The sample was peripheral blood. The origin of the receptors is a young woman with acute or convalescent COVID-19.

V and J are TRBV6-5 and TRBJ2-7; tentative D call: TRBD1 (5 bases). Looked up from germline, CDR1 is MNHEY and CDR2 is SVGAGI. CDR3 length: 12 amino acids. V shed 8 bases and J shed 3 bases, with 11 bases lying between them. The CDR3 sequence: CASAGRDYEQYF. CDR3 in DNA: TGTGCCAGCGCCGGCAGGGACTACGAGCAGTACTTC.

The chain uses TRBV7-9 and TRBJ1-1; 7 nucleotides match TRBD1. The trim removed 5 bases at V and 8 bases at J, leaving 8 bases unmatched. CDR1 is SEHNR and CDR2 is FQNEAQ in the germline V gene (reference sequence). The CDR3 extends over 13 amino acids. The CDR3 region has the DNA TGTGCCAGCAGCGAAAAGAGGGGGCGGGAAGCTTTCTTT. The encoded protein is CASSEKRGREAFF.

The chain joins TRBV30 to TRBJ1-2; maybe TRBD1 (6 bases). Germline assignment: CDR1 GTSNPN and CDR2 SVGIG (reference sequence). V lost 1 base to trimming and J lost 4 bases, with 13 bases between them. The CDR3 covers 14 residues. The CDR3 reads CAWSEGVRGYGYTF. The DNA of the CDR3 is TGTGCCTGGAGTGAAGGGGTCAGGGGCTATGGCTACACCTTC.

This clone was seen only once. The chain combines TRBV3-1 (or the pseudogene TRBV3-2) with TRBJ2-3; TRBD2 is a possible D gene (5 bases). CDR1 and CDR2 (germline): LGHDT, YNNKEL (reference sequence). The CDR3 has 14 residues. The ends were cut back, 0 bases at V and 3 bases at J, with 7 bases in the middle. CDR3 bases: TGTGCCAGCAGCCAAGATCGGGGTACAGATACGCAGTATTTT. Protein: CASSQDRGTDTQYF.

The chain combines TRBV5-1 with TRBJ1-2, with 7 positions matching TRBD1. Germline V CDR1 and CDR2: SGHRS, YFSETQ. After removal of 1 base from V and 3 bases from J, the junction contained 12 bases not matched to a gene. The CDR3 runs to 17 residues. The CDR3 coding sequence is TGCGCCAGCAGCTTGTCTGGACAGGCCGCAGGGGACTATGGCTACACCTTC. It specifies CASSLSGQAAGDYGYTF.

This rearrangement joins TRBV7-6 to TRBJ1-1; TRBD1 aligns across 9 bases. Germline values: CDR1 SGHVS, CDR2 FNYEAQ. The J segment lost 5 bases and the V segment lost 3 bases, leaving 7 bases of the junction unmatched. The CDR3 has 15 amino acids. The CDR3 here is CASSLRDRVATEAFF. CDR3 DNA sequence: TGTGCCAGCAGCTTGCGGGACAGGGTGGCGACTGAAGCTTTCTTT.

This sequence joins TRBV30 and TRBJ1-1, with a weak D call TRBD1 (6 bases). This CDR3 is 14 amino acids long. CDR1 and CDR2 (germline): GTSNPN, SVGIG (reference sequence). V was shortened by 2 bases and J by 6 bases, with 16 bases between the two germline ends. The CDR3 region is CAWSFGRGFPEAFF. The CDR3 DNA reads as TGTGCCTGGAGTTTTGGCAGGGGTTTCCCTGAAGCTTTCTTT.

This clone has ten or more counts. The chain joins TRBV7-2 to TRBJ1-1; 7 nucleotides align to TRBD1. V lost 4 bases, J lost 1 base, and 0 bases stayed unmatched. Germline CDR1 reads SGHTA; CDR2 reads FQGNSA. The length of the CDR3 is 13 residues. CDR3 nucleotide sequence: TGTGCCAGCAGCTGGACAGGGAACACTGAAGCTTTCTTT. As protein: CASSWTGNTEAFF.

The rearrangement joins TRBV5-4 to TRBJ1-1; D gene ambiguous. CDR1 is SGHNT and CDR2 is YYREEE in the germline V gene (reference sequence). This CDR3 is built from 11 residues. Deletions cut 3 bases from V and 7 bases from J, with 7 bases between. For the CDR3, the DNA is TGTGCCAGCAGCTCTCGTGTTGAAGCTTTCTTT. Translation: CASSSRVEAFF.

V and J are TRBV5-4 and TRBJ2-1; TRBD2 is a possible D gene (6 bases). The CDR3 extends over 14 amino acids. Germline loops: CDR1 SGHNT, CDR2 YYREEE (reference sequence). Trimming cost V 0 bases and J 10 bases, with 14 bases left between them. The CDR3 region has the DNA TGTGCCAGCAGCTTGGGTACTAGCAGGTTCGAGCAGTTCTTC. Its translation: CASSLGTSRFEQFF.

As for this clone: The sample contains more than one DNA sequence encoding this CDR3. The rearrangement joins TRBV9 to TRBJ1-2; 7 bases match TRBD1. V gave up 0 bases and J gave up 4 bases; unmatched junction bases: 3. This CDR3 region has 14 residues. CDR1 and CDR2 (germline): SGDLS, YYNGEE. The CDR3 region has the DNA TGTGCCAGCAGCGTAGGACAGGGCGGCTATGGCTACACCTTC. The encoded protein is CASSVGQGGYGYTF.

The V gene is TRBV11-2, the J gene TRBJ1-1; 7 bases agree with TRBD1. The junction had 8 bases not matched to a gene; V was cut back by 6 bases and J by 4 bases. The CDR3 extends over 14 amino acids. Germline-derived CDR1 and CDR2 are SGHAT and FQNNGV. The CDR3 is CASSSYRGVTEAFF. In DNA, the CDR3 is TGTGCCAGCAGTTCTTACAGGGGAGTCACTGAAGCTTTCTTT.

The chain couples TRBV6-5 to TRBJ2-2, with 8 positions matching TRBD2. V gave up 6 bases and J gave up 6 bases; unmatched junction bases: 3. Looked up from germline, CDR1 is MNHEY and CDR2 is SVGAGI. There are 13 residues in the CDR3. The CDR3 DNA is TGTGCCAGCAGGCTAGCGGGTGCCGGGGAGCTGTTTTTT. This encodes CASRLAGAGELFF.

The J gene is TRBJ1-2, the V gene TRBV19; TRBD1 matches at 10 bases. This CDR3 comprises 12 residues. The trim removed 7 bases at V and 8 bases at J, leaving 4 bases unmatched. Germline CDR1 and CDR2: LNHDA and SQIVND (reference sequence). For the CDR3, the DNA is TGTGCCAGTACGACAGGGGGCGCCGGCTACACCTTC. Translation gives CASTTGGAGYTF.

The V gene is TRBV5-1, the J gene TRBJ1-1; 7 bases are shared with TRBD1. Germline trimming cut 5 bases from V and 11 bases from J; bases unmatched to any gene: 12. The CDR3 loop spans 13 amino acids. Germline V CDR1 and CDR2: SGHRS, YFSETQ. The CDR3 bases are TGCGCCAGCAGACTCCCCCCACAGGGGTCGGCTTTCTTT. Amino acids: CASRLPPQGSAFF. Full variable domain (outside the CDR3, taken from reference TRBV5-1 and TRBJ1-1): KAGVTQTPRYLIKTRGQQVTLSCSPISGHRSVSWYQQTPGQGLQFLFEYFSETQRNKGNFPGRFSGRQFSNSRSEMNVSTLELGDSALYLCASRLPPQGSAFFGQGTRLTVV.

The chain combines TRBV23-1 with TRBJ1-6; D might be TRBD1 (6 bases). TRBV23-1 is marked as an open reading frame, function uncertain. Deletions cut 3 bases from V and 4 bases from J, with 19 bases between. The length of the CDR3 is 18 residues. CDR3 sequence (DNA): TGCGCCAGCAGTCAGATGAAGGGGACACTTCCTTATAATTCACCCCTCCACTTT. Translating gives CASSQMKGTLPYNSPLHF.

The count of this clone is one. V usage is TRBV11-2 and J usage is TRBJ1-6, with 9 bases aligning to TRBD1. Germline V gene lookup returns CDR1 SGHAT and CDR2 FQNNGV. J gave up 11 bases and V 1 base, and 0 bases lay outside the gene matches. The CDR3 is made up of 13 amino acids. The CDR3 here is CASSLGQGAPLHF. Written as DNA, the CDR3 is TGTGCCAGCAGCTTAGGACAGGGGGCACCCCTCCACTTT.

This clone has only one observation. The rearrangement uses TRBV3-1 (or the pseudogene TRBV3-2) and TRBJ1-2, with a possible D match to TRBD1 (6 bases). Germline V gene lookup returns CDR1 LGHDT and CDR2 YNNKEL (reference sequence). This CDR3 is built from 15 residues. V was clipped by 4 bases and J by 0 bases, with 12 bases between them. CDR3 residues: CASSRKGGANYGYTF. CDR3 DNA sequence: TGTGCCAGCAGCCGAAAGGGGGGGGCTAACTATGGCTACACCTTC.